This T cell receptor (beta chain) was sequenced in a study of cytomegalovirus exposure and HLA in healthy donors. The CDR3 has 15 residues. The junction had 12 bases not matched to a gene; V was cut back by 8 bases and J by 4 bases. Germline V gives CDR1 LGHNA, CDR2 YNFKEQ. 13 Jbeta primers and 60 Vbeta primers were used for the PCR. Generated by immunoSEQ multiplex PCR, the TCRdb table keeps only in-frame clones and is missing some. The sample includes about 69,000 clones, more than 75% of them seen just once. Sequenced: PBMCs. J is TRBJ2-5 and V is TRBV4-2, with TRBD2 identical over 8 bases. This clonotype originated in a young man in good health and CMV-seronegative. The CDR3 loop reads CASGQIRGGVETQYF. CDR3 nucleotide sequence: TGTGCCAGCGGACAGATACGGGGGGGCGTAGAGACCCAGTACTTC.